This T cell receptor beta chain was observed in a study of OX40 agonist ivuxolimab in advanced cancers. Study as a whole: Melanoma, hepatocellular carcinoma, head and neck or renal cell cancer occurred in dose-escalation patients.

Germline-derived CDR1 and CDR2 are LNHDA and SQIVND (reference sequence). After removal of 4 bases from V and 0 bases from J, the junction contained 12 bases not matched to a gene. This CDR3 contains 17 residues. Produced via immunoSEQ multiplex PCR; TCRdb's table is partial and in-frame only. Among tens of thousands of clones, approximately 90% were seen once, and the ten largest hold around 0.5%. The sample consisted of CD4+ or CD8+ T cells sorted from blood, taken in a trial of the OX40 agonist ivuxolimab. The J gene is TRBJ2-7, the V gene TRBV19, with 7 bases fitting TRBD1. The receptor was derived from an adult with an advanced solid tumor such as melanoma, head and neck, liver or kidney cancer. DNA for the CDR3: TGTGCCAGTAGTAAAAACACCGGGACAGCCTACTCCTACGAGCAGTACTTC. Its translation is CASSKNTGTAYSYEQYF.